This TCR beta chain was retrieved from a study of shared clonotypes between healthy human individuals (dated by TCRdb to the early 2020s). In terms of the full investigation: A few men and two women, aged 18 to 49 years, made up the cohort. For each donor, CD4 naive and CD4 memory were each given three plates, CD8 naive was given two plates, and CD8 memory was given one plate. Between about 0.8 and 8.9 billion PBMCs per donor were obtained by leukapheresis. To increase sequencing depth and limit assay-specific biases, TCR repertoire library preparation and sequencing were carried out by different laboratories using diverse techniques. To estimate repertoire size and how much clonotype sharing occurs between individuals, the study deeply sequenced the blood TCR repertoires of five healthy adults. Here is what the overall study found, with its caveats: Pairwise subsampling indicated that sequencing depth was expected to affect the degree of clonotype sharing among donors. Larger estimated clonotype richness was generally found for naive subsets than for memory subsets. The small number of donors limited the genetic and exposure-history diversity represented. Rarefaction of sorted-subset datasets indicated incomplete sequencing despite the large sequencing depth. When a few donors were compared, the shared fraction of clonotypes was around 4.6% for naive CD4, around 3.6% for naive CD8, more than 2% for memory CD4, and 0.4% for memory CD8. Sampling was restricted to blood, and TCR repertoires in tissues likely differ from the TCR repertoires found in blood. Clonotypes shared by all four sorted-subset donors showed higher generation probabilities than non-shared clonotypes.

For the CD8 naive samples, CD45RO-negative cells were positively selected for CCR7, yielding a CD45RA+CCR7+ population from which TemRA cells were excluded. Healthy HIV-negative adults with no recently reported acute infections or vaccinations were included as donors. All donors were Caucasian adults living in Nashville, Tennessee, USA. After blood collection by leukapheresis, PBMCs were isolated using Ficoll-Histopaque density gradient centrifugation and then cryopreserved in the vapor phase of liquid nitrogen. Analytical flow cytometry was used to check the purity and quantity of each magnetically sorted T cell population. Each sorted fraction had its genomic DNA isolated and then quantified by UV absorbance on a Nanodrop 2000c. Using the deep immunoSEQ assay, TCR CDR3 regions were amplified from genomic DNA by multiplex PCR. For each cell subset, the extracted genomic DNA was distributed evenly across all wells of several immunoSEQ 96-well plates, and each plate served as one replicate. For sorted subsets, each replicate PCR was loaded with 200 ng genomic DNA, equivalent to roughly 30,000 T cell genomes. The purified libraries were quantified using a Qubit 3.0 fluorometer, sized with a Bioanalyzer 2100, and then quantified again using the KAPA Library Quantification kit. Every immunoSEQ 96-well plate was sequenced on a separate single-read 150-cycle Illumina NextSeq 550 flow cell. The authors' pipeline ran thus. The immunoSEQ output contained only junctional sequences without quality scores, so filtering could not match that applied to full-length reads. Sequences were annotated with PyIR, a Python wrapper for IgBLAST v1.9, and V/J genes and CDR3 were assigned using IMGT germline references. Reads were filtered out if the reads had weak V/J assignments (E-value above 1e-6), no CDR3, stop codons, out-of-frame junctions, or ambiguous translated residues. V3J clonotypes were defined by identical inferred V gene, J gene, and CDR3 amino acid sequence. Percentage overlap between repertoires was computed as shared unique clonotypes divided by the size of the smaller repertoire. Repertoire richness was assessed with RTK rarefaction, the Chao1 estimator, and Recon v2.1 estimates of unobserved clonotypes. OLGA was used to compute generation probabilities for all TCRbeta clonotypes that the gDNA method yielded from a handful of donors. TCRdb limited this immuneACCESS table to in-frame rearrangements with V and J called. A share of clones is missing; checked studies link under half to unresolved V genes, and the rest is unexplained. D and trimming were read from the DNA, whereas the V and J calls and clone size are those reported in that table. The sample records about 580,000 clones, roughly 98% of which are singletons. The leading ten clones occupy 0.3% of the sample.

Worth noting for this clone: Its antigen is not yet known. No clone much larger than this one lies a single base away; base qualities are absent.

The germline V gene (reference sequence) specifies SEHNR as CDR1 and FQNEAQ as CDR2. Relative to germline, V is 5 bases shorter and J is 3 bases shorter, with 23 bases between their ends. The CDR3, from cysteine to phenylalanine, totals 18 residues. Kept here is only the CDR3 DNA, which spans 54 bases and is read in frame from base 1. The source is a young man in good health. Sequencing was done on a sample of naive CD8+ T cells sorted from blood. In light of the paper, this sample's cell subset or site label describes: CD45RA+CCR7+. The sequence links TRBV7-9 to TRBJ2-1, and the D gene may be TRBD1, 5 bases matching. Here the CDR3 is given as CASSHITTGQLYYNEQFF. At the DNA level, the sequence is TGTGCCAGCAGCCATATAACTACAGGACAATTGTACTACAATGAGCAGTTCTTC.